The T cell receptor (beta chain) under discussion was sequenced for a study of cytomegalovirus exposure and HLA in healthy donors. PCR was performed using 60 Vbeta and 13 Jbeta primers. The table came from immunoSEQ multiplex PCR; TCRdb's copy has only in-frame clones and leaves some out. The sample comprises more than 90,000 clones, approximately 77% of which are singletons, and 4% to 5% rests with the top ten. V was trimmed by 4 bases and J by 2 bases, leaving 8 bases between them. Germline V gene data show CDR1 as MDHEN and CDR2 as SYDVKM. The length of the CDR3 is 13 residues. The sample taken for sequencing was PBMCs. The source is a man aged 50 to 60 in good health and CMV-seropositive. The V call is TRBV28, the J call TRBJ1-1; maybe TRBD1 (6 bases). In DNA, the CDR3 is TGTGCCAGCAGTTCAGGGGTTAACACTGAAGCTTTCTTT. Amino acid sequence: CASSSGVNTEAFF. The variable domain in full, completed from reference TRBV28 and TRBJ1-1, reads DVKVTQSSRYLVKRTGEKVFLECVQDMDHENMFWYRQDPGLGLRLIYFSYDVKMKEKGDIPEGYSVSREKKERFSLILESASTNQTSMYLCASSSGVNTEAFFGQGTRLTVV.